This TCR beta chain was retrieved from a study of metastatic and nonmetastatic thyroid tumors. Study-level background: Both malignant and benign thyroid patients supplied peripheral blood and tumor or nodule tissue samples, across which the repertoires of these patients were then compared.

Every patient underwent thyroid surgery untreated. TCRdb reanalyzed the PCR reads with MiXCR. The sample shows under 45,000 clones, under 20% of them seen only once. V lost 5 bases and J lost 1; bases outside the gene matches: 5. Germline lookup yields CDR1 MNHEY and CDR2 SVGEGT. The CDR3 has 14 residues. Sequencing used tumor tissue. The receptor was derived from a female donor with papillary thyroid cancer or a benign thyroid nodule (not recorded which). Some clones in this sample may be carry-over from other donors' samples. V usage is TRBV6-2 or TRBV6-3 and J usage is TRBJ2-7; 7 bases line up with TRBD1. This CDR3 is CASSPGQWSYEQYF. Here the CDR3 DNA reads TGTGCCAGCAGTCCGGGACAGTGGTCCTACGAGCAGTACTTC.